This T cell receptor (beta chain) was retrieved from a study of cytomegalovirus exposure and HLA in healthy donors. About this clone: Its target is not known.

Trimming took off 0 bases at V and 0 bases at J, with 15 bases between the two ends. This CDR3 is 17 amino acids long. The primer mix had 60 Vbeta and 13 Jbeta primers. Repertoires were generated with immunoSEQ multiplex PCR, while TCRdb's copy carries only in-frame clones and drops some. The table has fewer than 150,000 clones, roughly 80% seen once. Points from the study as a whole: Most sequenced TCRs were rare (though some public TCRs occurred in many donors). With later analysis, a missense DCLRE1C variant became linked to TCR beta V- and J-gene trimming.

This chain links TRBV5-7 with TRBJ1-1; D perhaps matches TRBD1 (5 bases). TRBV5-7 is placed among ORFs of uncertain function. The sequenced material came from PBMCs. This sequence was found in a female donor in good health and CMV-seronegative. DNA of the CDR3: TGTGCCAGCAGCTTGGTTGACTCTGGACACATGAACACTGAAGCTTTCTTT. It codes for CASSLVDSGHMNTEAFF.